This TCR beta chain is from a study of read filtering for tumor transcriptome and immune sequencing. Across the study: IR-seq gave about 3.5 to 11 million TCR reads per sample; RNA-seq gave roughly 80 to 1,400. Broader study findings: Without single-read clonotypes, shared clonotype proportions correlated more between IR-seq and RNA-seq. Even smaller IR-seq throughput identified most shared clonotypes.

About this clonotype itself: Its matching antigen is unknown. The junction departs from germline at one end; a sequencing error may be responsible.

From roughly 0.4 ug of RNA, a library with molecular barcoded alpha/delta and beta/gamma adaptors was made. Via MiXCR, TCRdb re-called the reads, giving one row per CDR3 protein. The sample records tens of thousands of distinct CDR3 sequences, approximately 12% being singletons. At the time of active disease, bone marrow was collected from every patient. The germline V gene encodes CDR1 SEHNR and CDR2 FQNEAQ (reference sequence). The CDR3 covers 16 residues. The sequence came from a donor at least 40 years old with multiple myeloma. The chain has TRBV7-9 and TRBJ1-5; no clear D. Sequencing was carried out using a population of CD138-negative cells sorted from bone marrow. CDR3 protein: CASGLVGGGGVQPQHF. The CDR3 nucleotides read TGTGCCAGCGGCTTAGTAGGAGGTGGTGGTGTTCAGCCCCAGCATTTT.